Listed below are T cell receptor beta chains from one sample, sequenced in a study of graft-versus-host responses after intestinal transplantation. Using immunoSEQ multiplex PCR, the repertoire was profiled, and TCRdb retains in-frame clones only, with some absent. The table has fewer than 120,000 clones, 90% to 95% seen once. No antigen has been assigned to these receptors. The specimen comprised unstimulated CD8+ T cells sorted from spleen or lymph node cells, sampled before intestinal transplant. These receptors were collected from a human donor who received an intestinal transplant. Both conserved end residues are trimmed from each CDR3.

V gene	J gene	CDR3 protein
TRBV7-9	TRBJ2-1	ASSRDFLRDDEQF
TRBV5-1	TRBJ2-7	ASSFRTGVTYEQY
TRBV9	TRBJ1-5	ASSVGQAGSEPQH
TRBV4-1	TRBJ2-7	ASSQEQGYEQY
TRBV28	TRBJ2-5	ASSTTAVQETQY
TRBV7-8	TRBJ1-3	ASSPGVHSGNTIY
TRBV9	TRBJ2-3	ASSVDGEGTDTQY
TRBV28	TRBJ2-7	ASSGASYEQY
TRBV9	TRBJ1-2	ASSVERLGSVTGIGYT
TRBV5-4	TRBJ2-1	ASSFRTGGYEQF
TRBV5-6	TRBJ2-1	ASSVGQASYNEQF
TRBV5-1	TRBJ2-5	ASSLVGGETQY
TRBV6-1	TRBJ2-3	ASSEVVLRDTQY
TRBV9	TRBJ1-1	ASSGRVVSTEAF
TRBV9	TRBJ1-4	ASSANSQTNEKLF
TRBV7-9	TRBJ2-1	ASSLVLAGEEEQF
TRBV30	TRBJ2-7	AWSVGTASYEQY
TRBV5-8	TRBJ2-7	ASSPQDGSYEQY
TRBV30	TRBJ2-7	AWSRDRDYEQY
TRBV28	TRBJ1-1	ASRRRREGYTEAF
TRBV2	TRBJ1-5	ASRAQTGTNQPQH
TRBV28	TRBJ2-1	ASSLTRVNEQF
TRBV7-6	TRBJ2-5	ASSRTSGSGETQY
TRBV11-3	TRBJ2-1	ASSLTGKSSYNEQF
TRBV5-5	TRBJ2-7	ASSLDGHGIYEQY
TRBV10-3	TRBJ2-7	AISVDQGGLSYEQY
TRBV10-1	TRBJ2-1	ASSTLRVSSYNEQF
TRBV21-1	TRBJ2-1	ASLLSGEQF
TRBV19	TRBJ2-1	ASNRAPPDEQF
TRBV2	TRBJ2-7	ASSGTSGWEQY
TRBV4-2	TRBJ2-7	ASSQAGGTYEQY
TRBV2	TRBJ1-1	ASTRGENTEAF
TRBV6-1	TRBJ2-3	ASKDDLASTDTQY
TRBV2	TRBJ2-7	ASSETAIPGPEQY
TRBV30	TRBJ2-2	AWRERELFTGELF
TRBV6-4	TRBJ1-1	ASSAVLWTEAF
TRBV7-9	TRBJ2-3	ASSSRTGDTQY
TRBV5-1	TRBJ2-5	ASRYKKEETQY
TRBV13	TRBJ1-5	ASSLEGPGTNSNQPQH
TRBV27	TRBJ2-7	ASKGQNYEQY
TRBV6-1	TRBJ1-1	ASRQGGTEAF
TRBV19	TRBJ1-5	ASSIAARGDQPQH
TRBV27	TRBJ2-3	ATARGTGTDTQY
TRBV27	TRBJ1-2	ASSLSPVSNYGYT
TRBV19	TRBJ1-1	AGAGNRMNTEAF
TRBV28	TRBJ2-7	ASSPGSGLHEQY
TRBV27	TRBJ2-1	ASTENEQF
TRBV9	TRBJ2-7	ASSVDAARTYEQY
TRBV4-1	TRBJ2-5	ASSQDGQEETQY
TRBV19	TRBJ2-7	ASSGRDRGYEQY
TRBV27	TRBJ2-1	ASTTNRDRGDNEQF
TRBV7-9	TRBJ1-2	ASSPPGQGLTYGYT
TRBV7-9	TRBJ2-7	ASSAVGRPSYEQY